The 30 T cell receptor beta chains reported below all come from one sample, sequenced in a study of beta chain features in type 1 diabetes (dated by TCRdb to the late 2010s). Overall results and qualifications from the work: Type 1 diabetes patients showed a moderate but significant shortening of TCRB CDR3 length in all four CD4+ subsets.

No antigen is known for these receptors. Libraries came from the immunoSEQ multiplex PCR assay. The entire isolated RNA was reverse transcribed using the High Capacity cDNA Reverse Transcription Kit, and thus expressed TCRB transcripts were sequenced. TCRdb holds this immuneACCESS table with in-frame rearrangements only. Some clones are missing; in checked studies, unresolved V genes explain under half, and the rest has no known cause. This sample gives more than 95,000 clones in total; roughly 17% of them show up just once. The ten largest clones represent around 2.6% of the sample. Sequences were obtained from central memory CD4+ T cells from blood. These TCRs come from a man aged 18-30 years with type 1 diabetes.

The chain has TRBV28 and TRBJ2-3; 8 nucleotides align to TRBD1. The ends lost 5 bases at V and 2 bases at J; junction bases unmatched: 3. The germline V gene encodes CDR1 MDHEN and CDR2 SYDVKM. The CDR3 has 14 amino acids. The CDR3 nucleotides are TGTGCCAGCAGTCCGGGACAGGTCACAGATACGCAGTATTTT. It translates to CASSPGQVTDTQYF.

The chain joins TRBV29-1 to TRBJ2-1, with D unresolved. This CDR3 region has 10 residues. Germline loops: CDR1 SQVTM, CDR2 ANQGSEA. V lost 5 bases and J 8 bases, leaving 7 bases between the germline ends. CDR3 nucleotides: TGCAGCGTTACCCGGGATGAGCAGTTCTTC. Encoded protein: CSVTRDEQFF.

This clone turned up a few times. V gene TRBV29-1 combines with J gene TRBJ2-3; TRBD2 might be the D (5 bases). Deletions cut 0 bases from V and 3 bases from J, with 10 bases between. The CDR3 is 14 residues long. Germline V lookup: CDR1 SQVTM, CDR2 ANQGSEA. CDR3 in DNA: TGCAGCGTTGAAGATCAGCAGCGGACAGATACGCAGTATTTT. Residues: CSVEDQQRTDTQYF.

This clone was picked up a small number of times. The V and J genes are TRBV28 and TRBJ2-1, with 7 bases aligning to TRBD2. The CDR3 runs to 14 residues. Germline V gene sequence: CDR1 MDHEN, CDR2 SYDVKM. Losses at the gene ends were 3 bases for V and 2 bases for J; bases not matched to a gene: 1. The CDR3: CASSFGTTYNEQFF. The CDR3 DNA reads as TGTGCCAGCAGTTTCGGGACTACCTACAATGAGCAGTTCTTC.

The chain couples TRBV6-1 to TRBJ2-1, with 10 bases identical to TRBD2. Trimming removed 8 bases from V and 6 bases from J; junction bases left unmatched: 10. Germline-derived CDR1 and CDR2 are MNHNS and SASEGT. The CDR3 is 15 amino acids. The chain's CDR3 is CASATGTSVLNEQFF. CDR3 in DNA: TGTGCCAGCGCGACCGGGACTAGCGTCCTCAATGAGCAGTTCTTC.

J is TRBJ1-6 and V is TRBV14; D is unclear. The CDR3 covers 14 residues. From germline, CDR1 is SGHDN and CDR2 FVKESK. Deletions cut 7 bases from V and 8 bases from J, with 15 bases between. The CDR3 DNA follows: TGTGCCAGCACCCAGAGCCTTGGCGATTCACCCCTCCACTTT. Protein: CASTQSLGDSPLHF.

The chain is built from TRBV2 and TRBJ2-1, with TRBD2 matching over 7 bases. V trimming: 1 base; J trimming: 4 bases; junction bases outside the gene matches: 4. There are 15 residues in the CDR3. Germline V gene sequence: CDR1 SNHLY, CDR2 FYNNEI. CDR3 bases: TGTGCCAGCAGTGAAGGACTAGCCCGGTACAATGAGCAGTTCTTC. This translates into CASSEGLARYNEQFF.

This clone was recorded many times. The chain carries TRBV18 and TRBJ2-1; D is unresolved. The germline V gene encodes CDR1 KGHSH and CDR2 LQKENI. The CDR3 totals 13 residues. Trimming shortened V by 4 bases and J by 9 bases, and 13 bases separated the two germline ends. The CDR3: CASSQERTGEQFF. The DNA for the CDR3 is TGTGCCAGCTCACAGGAACGCACGGGTGAGCAGTTCTTC.

The chain uses TRBV25-1 and TRBJ1-3, with unresolved D. V shed 1 base and J shed 3 bases, with 10 bases lying between them. Germline CDR1 is MGHDK and CDR2 is SYGVNS. CDR3 length: 15 amino acids. CDR3 region: CASSELGRGGNTIYF. Here the CDR3 DNA reads TGTGCCAGCAGTGAATTAGGCAGAGGTGGAAACACCATATATTTT.

The rearrangement links TRBV7-3 to TRBJ2-1; unclear D gene. CDR3 length: 12 residues. Per germline, CDR1 SGHTA and CDR2 FQGTGA. Deletions cut 3 bases from V and 8 bases from J, with 8 bases between. The CDR3 loop is CASSFHVHEQFF. The CDR3 DNA sequence: TGTGCCAGCAGCTTCCATGTCCATGAGCAGTTCTTC.

The chain is built from TRBV18 and TRBJ1-3, with no clear D. CDR3 length: 15 amino acids. The V end lost 3 bases, the J end lost 0 bases, and 9 bases lay between the germline ends. CDR1 and CDR2 from the germline V gene are KGHSH and LQKENI. CDR3 protein: CASSPPGLSGNTIYF. CDR3 nucleotides: TGTGCCAGCTCACCCCCGGGTCTCTCTGGAAACACCATATATTTT.

This clone turned up a few times. The chain is built from TRBV7-2 and TRBJ2-5; unclear D gene. The CDR3 has 12 amino acids. Germline lookup yields CDR1 SGHTA and CDR2 FQGNSA. V lost 4 bases, J lost 5 bases, and 8 bases lay in between. CDR3 nucleotide sequence: TGTGCCAGCAGCTCCGCCCGGGAGACCCAGTACTTC. Residues: CASSSARETQYF. The whole variable domain, filled in from reference TRBV7-2 and TRBJ2-5, reads GAGVSQSPSNKVTEKGKDVELRCDPISGHTALYWYRQSLGQGLEFLIYFQGNSAPDKSGLPSDRFSAERTGGSVSTLTIQRTQQEDSAVYLCASSSARETQYFGPGTRLLVL.

The CDR3 sequence is CASSLVLAGGTDTQYF. Written as DNA, the CDR3 is TGTGCCAGCAGCTTAGTACTAGCGGGAGGAACAGATACGCAGTATTTT. The V call is TRBV7-3, the J call TRBJ2-3; 12 bases map to TRBD2. The J segment lost 3 bases and the V segment lost 2 bases, leaving 3 bases of the junction unmatched. Germline V CDR1 and CDR2: SGHTA, FQGTGA. The CDR3 is 16 residues long.

The rearrangement links TRBV2 to TRBJ2-7; 9 bases agree with TRBD2. The V gene's germline CDR1 is SNHLY and CDR2 FYNNEI. The length of the CDR3 is 14 residues. V shed 6 bases, J shed 0 bases, and the junction held 3 bases outside the gene matches. The CDR3, as DNA: TGTGCCAGCAGCGCTAGCGGGGTCTCCTACGAGCAGTACTTC. Residues: CASSASGVSYEQYF.

The V and J genes are TRBV29-1 and TRBJ1-1; D ambiguous. V gave up 7 bases and J gave up 3 bases, with 9 bases separating them. The germline V gene encodes CDR1 SQVTM and CDR2 ANQGSEA. The CDR3 is made up of 11 amino acids. This chain's CDR3 is CSAIIYTEAFF. In DNA, the CDR3 is TGCAGCGCTATTATATACACTGAAGCTTTCTTT.

This clone was counted only a few times. The chain has TRBV5-1 and TRBJ2-2; D might be TRBD2 (6 bases). With 4 bases removed from V and 4 bases from J, the gap between germline ends came to 11 bases. This CDR3 contains 14 residues. The germline V gene encodes CDR1 SGHRS and CDR2 YFSETQ. Here the CDR3 reads CASSPRDFTGELFF. For the CDR3, the DNA is TGCGCCAGCAGCCCCCGGGACTTCACCGGGGAGCTGTTTTTT.

This chain links TRBV6-5 with TRBJ1-2; D gene uncertain. V was cut by 6 bases and J by 2 bases, with 13 bases left in between. Germline V gene data show CDR1 as MNHEY and CDR2 as SVGAGI. The CDR3 is 14 amino acids. The CDR3 loop reads CASRREGTNYGYTF. The CDR3 nucleotides are TGTGCCAGCAGGAGAGAGGGCACCAACTATGGCTACACCTTC.

This clone was seen more than once but under ten times. The chain joins TRBV10-1 to TRBJ2-2; D unclear. The germline V gene encodes CDR1 WNHNN and CDR2 SYGVQD (reference sequence). This CDR3 has 13 amino acids. Trimming stripped 4 bases from V and 4 bases from J, with 7 bases between. CDR3 coding DNA: TGCGCCAGCAGTGTGGTCCTCACCGGGGAGCTGTTTTTT. Protein product: CASSVVLTGELFF.

This chain joins TRBV5-6 and TRBJ2-7, with D unresolved. Germline assignment: CDR1 SGHDT and CDR2 YYEEEE. With 2 bases removed from V and 5 bases from J, the gap between germline ends came to 8 bases. The CDR3 runs to 12 residues. DNA of the CDR3: TGTGCCAGCAGCTTCGGTGAGGACGAGCAGTACTTC. This encodes CASSFGEDEQYF.

The table lists this clone with a few counts. This specimen includes other DNA sequences encoding the same CDR3. The chain has TRBV5-1 and TRBJ1-6; unclear D gene. With 0 bases removed from V and 8 bases from J, the gap between germline ends came to 3 bases. Germline loops: CDR1 SGHRS, CDR2 YFSETQ. The CDR3 contains 12 residues. The DNA for the CDR3 is TGCGCCAGCAGCTTGGGTGATTCACCCCTCCACTTT. Residues: CASSLGDSPLHF.

The chain employs TRBV5-4 and TRBJ2-1, with 7 bases aligning to TRBD2. Unmatched junction bases numbered 7, after V lost 0 bases and J lost 4 bases. This CDR3 contains 16 residues. Germline V gene lookup returns CDR1 SGHNT and CDR2 YYREEE (reference sequence). CDR3 sequence: CASSLAGGRSYNEQFF. DNA of the CDR3: TGTGCCAGCAGCTTGGCGGGCGGGAGAAGTTACAATGAGCAGTTCTTC.

Ten or more counts support this clone. This chain connects TRBV25-1 to TRBJ2-3, with D possibly called TRBD1 or TRBD2 (5 bases each). Trimming removed 5 bases from V and 5 bases from J, with 14 bases in between. The germline V gene has CDR1 MGHDK and CDR2 SYGVNS. CDR3 length equals 14 residues. The CDR3: CASSYPGPLDTQYF. Written as DNA, the CDR3 is TGTGCCAGCAGTTACCCGGGACCGCTAGATACGCAGTATTTT.

The chain carries TRBV5-1 and TRBJ2-7, with D uncertain. Between the trimmed V and J ends, which lost 4 bases and 6 bases, there was a span of 20 bases. This CDR3 has 15 residues. Per the germline V gene, CDR1 is SGHRS and CDR2 is YFSETQ. The CDR3 loop is CASSHKTGPLVEQYF. The CDR3 nucleotides are TGCGCCAGCAGCCACAAGACCGGGCCCCTGGTCGAGCAGTACTTC.

V is TRBV4-3 and J is TRBJ1-2; D is undetermined. V lost 0 bases and J 6 bases, leaving 17 bases between the germline ends. This CDR3 is 16 amino acids long. The germline V gene encodes CDR1 LGHNA and CDR2 YSLEER. The CDR3 DNA reads TGCGCCAGCAGCCAAGACTTAGGGAGAAGGTTCGATGGCTACACCTTC. Its translation: CASSQDLGRRFDGYTF.

This clone was picked up a small number of times. The chain uses TRBV30 and TRBJ2-7; TRBD2 matches 7 bases. The CDR3 length is 12 residues. Germline V gene sequence: CDR1 GTSNPN, CDR2 SVGIG (reference sequence). V gave up 0 bases and J gave up 7 bases; unmatched junction bases: 3. CDR3 in amino acids: CAWSVLATEQYF. DNA of the CDR3: TGTGCCTGGAGTGTACTAGCGACAGAGCAGTACTTC. The full variable domain, with the rest looked up from reference TRBV30 and TRBJ2-7, is SQTIHQWPATLVQPVGSPLSLECTVEGTSNPNLYWYRQAAGRGLQLLFYSVGIGQISSEVPQNLSASRPQDRQFILSSKKLLLSDSGFYLCAWSVLATEQYFGPGTRLTVT.

This sequence joins TRBV9 and TRBJ1-2; D is ambiguous. The germline V and J ends were trimmed by 2 bases and 2 bases, with 13 bases remaining between them. Germline lookup yields CDR1 SGDLS and CDR2 YYNGEE. This CDR3 is 15 amino acids long. For the CDR3, the DNA is TGTGCCAGCAGCGTTGGTGGGCAGTCAAACTATGGCTACACCTTC. Translating gives CASSVGGQSNYGYTF.

The chain links TRBV30 to TRBJ2-7, with D unresolved. The CDR3 runs 14 residues. Germline V gene lookup returns CDR1 GTSNPN and CDR2 SVGIG (reference sequence). The V end was cut by 1 base, the J end by 3 bases, with 13 bases between. CDR3 sequence reads: CAWSAGQANYEQYF. CDR3 coding DNA: TGTGCCTGGAGTGCGGGCCAGGCAAACTACGAGCAGTACTTC.

In its sample, this clone was seen a few times. V and J are TRBV10-2 and TRBJ2-7, with D maybe TRBD2 (7 bases). This CDR3 comprises 16 residues. Germline V gene lookup returns CDR1 WSHSY and CDR2 SAAADI. V gave up 4 bases and J gave up 4 bases, with 20 bases separating them. This CDR3 reads CASSGSSGPGAYEQYF. The CDR3 DNA sequence: TGCGCCAGCAGTGGTTCTAGCGGACCAGGGGCGTACGAGCAGTACTTC.

This clone was picked up a small number of times. J is TRBJ2-3 and V is TRBV7-3, with 8 bases that match TRBD2. Germline trimming cut 3 bases from V and 6 bases from J; bases unmatched to any gene: 8. Per the germline V gene, CDR1 is SGHTA and CDR2 is FQGTGA. CDR3 length equals 15 residues. The CDR3 sequence: CASSFVGGGMDTQYF. The DNA of the CDR3 is TGTGCCAGCAGCTTCGTCGGCGGGGGGATGGATACGCAGTATTTT.

The chain has TRBV6-4 and TRBJ2-7; 10 bases are shared with TRBD1. Trimming removed 4 bases from V and 6 bases from J; junction bases left unmatched: 12. There are 16 residues in the CDR3. Germline V gene data show CDR1 as MRHNA and CDR2 as SNTAGT. CDR3 DNA: TGTGCCAGCAGTGTTGGGACAGGGGCAGGCCCCTTCGAGCAGTACTTC. The encoded protein is CASSVGTGAGPFEQYF.